The 18 T cell receptor beta chains reported below all come from one sample, sequenced in a study of CD8 T cells in Susac syndrome. A quantity of roughly 0.5 to 1 ug RNA underwent reverse transcription using random hexamers. One entry per CDR3 protein, called by TCRdb with MiXCR from the immunoSEQ multiplex PCR reads. Of more than 120,000 distinct CDR3 sequences listed, approximately 93% were seen once; the top ten hold more than 0.065%. The sequencing sample was made of CD4+ T cells from PBMCs. The source of these receptors is a human donor in good health.

The chain combines TRBV20-1 with TRBJ2-1; TRBD2 matches at 8 bases. Germline V lookup: CDR1 DFQATT, CDR2 SNEGSKA (reference sequence). The V and J ends lost 5 bases and 6 bases, in that order; junction bases with no gene match: 9. The CDR3 is 14 residues long. The CDR3 spells CSAESGSGGNEQFF. CDR3 nucleotides: TGCAGTGCTGAGAGCGGGAGCGGGGGCAATGAGCAGTTCTTC.

The chain recombines TRBV29-1 with TRBJ1-1; 7 positions agree with TRBD1. Germline V gene sequence: CDR1 SQVTM, CDR2 ANQGSEA. V lost 8 bases to trimming and J lost 4 bases; unmatched junction nucleotides: 10. The CDR3 consists of 13 residues. The CDR3 spells CSYRQGVGTEAFF. As DNA, the CDR3 is TGCAGCTACCGACAGGGTGTGGGCACTGAAGCTTTCTTT. The whole variable domain, filled in from reference TRBV29-1 and TRBJ1-1, reads SAVISQKPSRDICQRGTSLTIQCQVDSQVTMMFWYRQQPGQSLTLIATANQGSEATYESGFVIDKFPISRPNLTFSTLTVSNMSPEDSSIYLCSYRQGVGTEAFFGQGTRLTVV.

The chain carries TRBV5-4 and TRBJ2-4, with D possibly matching TRBD1 (5 bases). Germline loops: CDR1 SGHNT, CDR2 YYREEE (reference sequence). CDR3 length: 14 amino acids. The V end was cut by 1 base, the J end by 6 bases, with 11 bases between. Here the CDR3 DNA reads TGTGCCAGCAGCTTGTTCCAGGGTGGAAACATTCAGTACTTC. This codes for CASSLFQGGNIQYF.

This sequence joins TRBV12-3 or TRBV12-4 and TRBJ2-6; no clear D gene. The V end lost 4 bases, the J end lost 0 bases, and 10 bases lay between the germline ends. The CDR3 consists of 16 residues. The DNA for the CDR3 is TGTGCCAGCAGTTGGGAAGCTTTCTCTGGGGCCAACGTCCTGACTTTC. Residues: CASSWEAFSGANVLTF.

The chain carries TRBV20-1 and TRBJ2-5, with D tentatively TRBD1 or TRBD2 (5 bases each). Per the germline V gene, CDR1 is DFQATT and CDR2 is SNEGSKA (reference sequence). The CDR3 totals 14 residues. V was shortened by 5 bases and J by 4 bases, with 17 bases between the two germline ends. The CDR3 region is CSALRHPRGETQYF. DNA for the CDR3: TGCAGTGCTTTGCGACACCCGAGGGGAGAGACCCAGTACTTC.

V is TRBV12-3 or TRBV12-4 and J is TRBJ1-5; D gene ambiguous. The CDR3 sequence is 13 residues long. V lost 4 bases, J lost 4 bases, and 8 bases lay in between. Here the CDR3 DNA reads TGTGCCAGCAGTTATGTCCCGAATCAGCCCCAGCATTTT. Protein sequence: CASSYVPNQPQHF.

The chain uses TRBV5-1 and TRBJ2-2; maybe TRBD1 (5 bases). Trimming pared 2 bases from V and 0 bases from J, leaving 11 bases between. CDR1 is SGHRS, CDR2 YFSETQ, per germline. CDR3 size: 16 residues. CDR3 nucleotide sequence: TGCGCCAGCAGCTTTCAGGGTTACCCGAACACCGGGGAGCTGTTTTTT. It yields the protein CASSFQGYPNTGELFF.

This sequence joins TRBV5-6 and TRBJ1-1; 7 positions agree with TRBD1. Germline-derived CDR1 and CDR2 are SGHDT and YYEEEE. This CDR3 is 14 amino acids long. J was trimmed by 2 bases and V by 3 bases; bases with no gene match: 4. In nucleotides, the CDR3 is TGTGCCAGCAGCTGGTCAGGGGGAAACACTGAAGCTTTCTTT. Its protein is CASSWSGGNTEAFF.

This clonotype was observed a single time. The chain has TRBV2 and TRBJ2-1, with 8 bases aligning to TRBD1. The CDR3 covers 17 residues. Germline V lookup: CDR1 SNHLY, CDR2 FYNNEI. V gave up 3 bases and J gave up 1 base; unmatched junction bases: 8. CDR3 protein: CASSEAGGTGSYNEQFF. CDR3 DNA sequence: TGTGCCAGCAGTGAGGCAGGGGGGACAGGATCCTACAATGAGCAGTTCTTC. Full variable domain (missing parts from reference TRBV2 and TRBJ2-1): EPEVTQTPSHQVTQMGQEVILRCVPISNHLYFYWYRQILGQKVEFLVSFYNNEISEKSEIFDDQFSVERPDGSNFTLKIRSTKLEDSAMYFCASSEAGGTGSYNEQFFGPGTRLTVL.

The chain carries TRBV6-5 and TRBJ2-3, with 10 nucleotides matching TRBD2. J was trimmed by 5 bases and V by 6 bases; bases with no gene match: 5. Germline V gene data show CDR1 as MNHEY and CDR2 as SVGAGI. CDR3 length: 14 amino acids. The chain's CDR3 is CASRASGSRDTQYF. The CDR3 DNA reads TGTGCCAGCAGAGCTAGCGGGAGTCGAGATACGCAGTATTTT.

The rearrangement links TRBV20-1 to TRBJ2-1, with D perhaps matching TRBD2 (6 bases). CDR1 and CDR2 (germline): DFQATT, SNEGSKA (reference sequence). Trimming cost V 5 bases and J 8 bases, with 16 bases left between them. The CDR3 runs to 13 residues. In DNA form, the CDR3 reads TGCAGTGCTCCGGGGGATGGGAGCGATGAGCAGTTCTTC. Translating it yields CSAPGDGSDEQFF.

This clonotype was seen only once. The rearrangement links TRBV29-1 to TRBJ2-5; D ambiguous. This CDR3 spans 12 amino acids. Germline V gives CDR1 SQVTM, CDR2 ANQGSEA. The V gene lost 5 bases and the J gene lost 1 base, with 8 bases spanning the gap. The CDR3 region is CSVSKAQETQYF. The CDR3 nucleotides read TGCAGCGTTTCAAAGGCCCAAGAGACCCAGTACTTC.

The genes are TRBV12-3 or TRBV12-4 and TRBJ2-3; the D call may be TRBD1 or TRBD2 (5 bases each). Trimming took 3 bases from V and 1 from J, leaving 14 bases between them. The CDR3 runs to 16 residues. This chain's CDR3 is CASSFGTHLGTDTQYF. The CDR3 DNA reads as TGTGCCAGCAGTTTCGGGACCCACCTCGGCACAGATACGCAGTATTTT.

The gene calls are TRBV19 and TRBJ2-1; D may be TRBD2 (5 bases). CDR3 length equals 15 residues. Germline CDR1 LNHDA, CDR2 SQIVND (reference sequence). The V and J ends lost 5 bases and 4 bases respectively, with 15 bases between them. The CDR3, as DNA: TGTGCCAGTAGTCCCCTGAGATCGGGATACAATGAGCAGTTCTTC. Its translation is CASSPLRSGYNEQFF. Filled out from reference TRBV19 and TRBJ2-1, the complete variable domain reads DGGITQSPKYLFRKEGQNVTLSCEQNLNHDAMYWYRQDPGQGLRLIYYSQIVNDFQKGDIAEGYSVSREKKESFPLTVTSAQKNPTAFYLCASSPLRSGYNEQFFGPGTRLTVL.

The gene calls are TRBV6-6 and TRBJ1-2; no firm D call. Trimming stripped 5 bases from V and 3 bases from J, with 10 bases between. CDR3 length equals 13 residues. Per germline, CDR1 MNHNY and CDR2 SVGAGI (reference sequence). In DNA, the CDR3 is TGTGCCAGCAGTACGGTAACTTACTATGGCTACACCTTC. Its translation: CASSTVTYYGYTF.

The rearrangement uses TRBV9 and TRBJ2-1; TRBD2 is a possible D gene (6 bases). Germline V gene lookup returns CDR1 SGDLS and CDR2 YYNGEE. This CDR3 has 14 residues. V shed 6 bases and J shed 9 bases, with 19 bases lying between them. This CDR3 is CASTPGWSGGEQFF. In DNA form, the CDR3 reads TGTGCCAGCACCCCGGGGTGGTCCGGGGGTGAGCAGTTCTTC.

This clonotype was recorded once. The chain employs TRBV3-1 and TRBJ2-1; 7 bases align to TRBD2. Germline V lookup: CDR1 LGHDT, CDR2 YNNKEL (reference sequence). V shed 6 bases, J shed 1 base, and the junction held 9 bases outside the gene matches. The length of the CDR3 is 16 residues. The CDR3 nucleotides are TGTGCCAGCAGTTCGTCCGGGGGGATATCCTACAATGAGCAGTTCTTC. Amino acid sequence: CASSSSGGISYNEQFF.

Points on this clonotype: One end of the junction does not line up with germline, which may come from a read error. J is TRBJ2-1 and V is TRBV5-1; 9 positions match TRBD1. The CDR3 covers 15 residues. Germline V gene sequence: CDR1 SGHRS, CDR2 YFSETQ. The CDR3: CASRPTGGSYNEQLF. As DNA, the CDR3 is TGCGCCAGCAGGCCGACAGGGGGGTCCTACAATGAGCAGCTCTTC. Variable domain in full (rest from reference TRBV5-1 and TRBJ2-1): KAGVTQTPRYLIKTRGQQVTLSCSPISGHRSVSWYQQTPGQGLQFLFEYFSETQRNKGNFPGRFSGRQFSNSRSEMNVSTLELGDSALYLCASRPTGGSYNEQLFGPGTRLTVL.